The clone carrying this T cell receptor (beta chain) was picked up many times. This record comes from a study of T cells in Graves' hyperthyroidism and ophthalmopathy. This CDR3 region has 16 residues. V was pared by 4 bases and J by 0 bases, with 13 bases between. Germline CDR1 and CDR2: SGHVS and FQNEAQ. From RNA transcripts, TCR beta CDR3 regions were amplified. The HTBI primer set drove a first-round RT-PCR of the TCR CDR3. TCRdb re-called the multiplex PCR reads through MiXCR, storing one row per CDR3 protein. The table has 360,000 or so distinct CDR3 sequences, approximately 16% seen once. Disease duration was under 3 months in the ophthalmopathy patients, who also had a Clinical Activity Score of at least 3 and a NOSPECS grade of at least 4.

The receptor's source is an older woman with Graves' ophthalmopathy. The chain carries TRBV7-8 and TRBJ2-1, with D unclear. Sequencing was performed on blood. The CDR3 loop reads CASSSLGGNSYNEQFF. The CDR3 region has the DNA TGTGCCAGCAGCTCATTGGGCGGAAACTCCTACAATGAGCAGTTCTTC.